This record covers a single T cell receptor beta chain. Its antigen is currently unknown. CDR1 and CDR2 (germline): SGHRS, YFSETQ. The CDR3 length is 13 residues. V was clipped by 4 bases and J by 2 bases, with 10 bases between them. This record belongs to a study of cytomegalovirus exposure and HLA in healthy donors. In the study overall: Sequencing of around 200 million T cells in an earlier analysis found around 100 million unique TCR beta sequences.

Both 60 Vbeta primers and 13 Jbeta primers went into the PCR. Libraries were prepared by immunoSEQ multiplex PCR; TCRdb keeps only in-frame clonotypes and omits some of them. The sample shows 64,000 or so clones, approximately 70% of them seen only once. Points from the study as a whole: Later work showed greater clonal expansion in HLA-associated TCR beta chains than in equally common others. Looking again later, the authors saw that most CMV-associated TCR beta chains seemed HLA-restricted. With high specificity and sensitivity, the classifier reportedly diagnosed cytomegalovirus status.

The sequence was obtained from a woman in her fifties or sixties in good health and CMV-seropositive. Sequencing was performed on PBMCs. V usage is TRBV5-1 and J usage is TRBJ2-7, with D perhaps matching TRBD1 (6 bases). The CDR3 sequence: CASSVTGAYEQYF. The CDR3 region has the DNA TGCGCCAGCAGCGTGACAGGAGCCTACGAGCAGTACTTC.